This TCR beta chain stems from a study of T-cell reconstitution after alpha-beta-depleted transplantation in children. V shed 0 bases and J 5 bases; nucleotides not matched to a gene: 9. The CDR3 contains 17 residues. Germline-derived CDR1 and CDR2 are SGDLS and YYNGEE. A TCRbeta library incorporating unique molecular identifiers was prepared. A single record per CDR3 protein comes from TCRdb applying MiXCR to the PCR reads. The sample consists of some 8,000 distinct CDR3 sequences, about 32% of them appearing once. Study-level results: The study reportedly traced alpha-beta T cells about two months after transplant to several hundred expanded graft clones.

This clonotype has at least ten counts. Its antigen is unknown. Sequencing was performed on peripheral blood, taken 60 days after TCRalphabeta/CD19-depleted stem cell transplant. The sequence was collected from a boy younger than two who had a stem cell transplant for SCID, so the T cells may come from the graft donor. The chain joins TRBV9 to TRBJ2-2; 8 bases are shared with TRBD1. The CDR3 spells CASSVDLGQGGTGELFF. In DNA form, the CDR3 reads TGTGCCAGCAGCGTAGATTTAGGACAGGGCGGGACCGGGGAGCTGTTTTTT. Based on the CDR3 plus reference TRBV9 and TRBJ2-2, the full variable domain is DSGVTQTPKHLITATGQRVTLRCSPRSGDLSVYWYQQSLDQGLQFLIQYYNGEERAKGNILERFSAQQFPDLHSELNLSSLELGDSALYFCASSVDLGQGGTGELFFGEGSRLTVL.